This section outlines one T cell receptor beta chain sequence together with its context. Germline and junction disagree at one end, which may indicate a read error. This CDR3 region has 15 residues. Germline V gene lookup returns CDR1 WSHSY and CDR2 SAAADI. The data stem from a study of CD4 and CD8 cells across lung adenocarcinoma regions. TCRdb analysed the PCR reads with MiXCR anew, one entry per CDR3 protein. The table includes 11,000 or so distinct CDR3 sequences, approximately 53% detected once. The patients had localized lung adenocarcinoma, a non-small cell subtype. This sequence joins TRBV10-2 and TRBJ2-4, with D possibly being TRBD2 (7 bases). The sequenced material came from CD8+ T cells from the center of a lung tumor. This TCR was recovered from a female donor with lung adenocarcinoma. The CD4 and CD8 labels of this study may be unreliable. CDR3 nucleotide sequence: TGCGCCAGCAGAGCGGGGCTGGGGGGCAAAAACACTCAGTATTTC. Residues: CASRAGLGGKNTQYF.